This is a list of T cell receptor beta chains from one sample in a study of T-cell reconstitution after alpha-beta-depleted transplantation in children. TCRdb re-called the PCR reads through MiXCR, storing one row per CDR3 protein. This sample has more than 90,000 distinct CDR3 sequences, with roughly 8% found just once. The material sequenced was PBMCs from the stem cell graft donor, taken from the stem cell graft. These receptors originate from a human donor who donated a stem cell graft to a child with congenital amegakaryocytic thrombocytopenia. Each CDR3 is given with its conserved first and last residue. The order of the fields is J gene, V gene, CDR3 length, CDR3 protein.

TRBJ2-1 TRBV5-1 15 CASSPSGWSYNEQFF
TRBJ2-1 TRBV11-2 14 CASSPQAGGGEQFF
TRBJ2-5 TRBV18 16 CASSPEGHYFLETQYF
TRBJ1-4 TRBV19 10 CASSREKLFF
TRBJ1-5 TRBV6-5 18 CASSYPRRVAGDYQPQHF
TRBJ1-2 TRBV3-1 15 CASSQGPDAGYGYTF
TRBJ1-5 TRBV28 16 CASSRSYPGLYQPQHF
TRBJ2-4 TRBV12-3/TRBV12-4 14 CASSFGVTKNIQYF
TRBJ2-3 TRBV5-1 14 CASSQQVPMDTQYF
TRBJ1-5 TRBV28 17 CASSKRDTFPSNQPQHF
TRBJ1-1 TRBV27 14 CASSLFPSNTEAFF
TRBJ2-7 TRBV7-6 17 CASSLSSFGTTTYEQYF
TRBJ2-5 TRBV7-2 14 CASSLAVSQETQYF
TRBJ2-5 TRBV3-1 16 CASSLAGGPNEETQYF
TRBJ2-1 TRBV25-1 15 CASSRGANPYNEQFF
TRBJ1-2 TRBV5-1 12 CASSAGWYGYTF
TRBJ2-2 TRBV12-3/TRBV12-4 14 CASSPAGGAGELFF
TRBJ1-4 TRBV5-6 15 CASSLGGGPSEKLFF
TRBJ1-2 TRBV28 11 CATRPGYGYTF
TRBJ1-1 TRBV5-1 15 CASSLARSGDTEAFF
TRBJ2-7 TRBV10-3 14 CAISESGNRYEQYF
TRBJ2-3 TRBV20-1 16 CSARPPLAGRTDTQYF
TRBJ2-3 TRBV18 17 CASSPSLPGGAADTQYF
TRBJ2-1 TRBV12-3/TRBV12-4 19 CASSFGLAGIESGFDEQFF
TRBJ2-7 TRBV6-2/TRBV6-3 12 CASGQGPYEQYF
TRBJ2-4 TRBV12-3/TRBV12-4 12 CASSFSQNIQYF
TRBJ2-5 TRBV20-1 13 CSAGRLAEETQYF
TRBJ2-7 TRBV20-1 14 CSARLLGLLYEQYF
TRBJ2-6 TRBV7-8 18 CASSFQGFRTSGANVLTF
TRBJ2-7 TRBV20-1 15 CSARPRTGFSYEQYF
TRBJ1-5 TRBV20-1 12 CGAGGDGQPQHF
TRBJ1-6 TRBV3-1 15 CASSQGTSGNSPLHF
TRBJ2-2 TRBV12-3/TRBV12-4 16 CASSNPGQGAPGELFF
TRBJ2-3 TRBV12-3/TRBV12-4 15 CASSLDSGGADTQYF
TRBJ1-1 TRBV19 15 CASKGLTVTDTEAFF
TRBJ2-1 TRBV12-3/TRBV12-4 15 CASSPAGGSYNEEFF
TRBJ2-4 TRBV20-1 13 CSASSAGKNIQYF
TRBJ2-4 TRBV10-3 13 CAIVWRAGSIQYF
TRBJ2-1 TRBV16 15 CASSQLNRVGNEQFF
TRBJ2-7 TRBV29-1 12 CSVAQGPYEQYF